This T cell receptor (beta chain) was captured in a study of spatial heterogeneity in lung cancer. Study in general: The average count in raw reads for each unique TCR and UMI combination exceeded 8.5 appearances. Study conclusions and caveats: There were more appearances of ubiquitous expanded tumor TCRs in blood at resection than at follow-up.

This clonotype was seen just once. Antigen: not known. TCR cDNA molecules each carried a unique molecular identifier. TCRdb used MiXCR to reprocess the 5' RACE reads, holding one entry per CDR3 protein. The sample has about 86,000 distinct CDR3 sequences; 10% to 15% are singletons. Time point denoted: sample taken at primary tumor resection. The sequenced material consisted of unsorted whole RNA from tumor, nontumor lung or frozen PBMC. Untreated early-stage non-small cell lung cancer patients, 72 in total, were the donors. The TCR originated in a male donor with early-stage non-small cell lung cancer. Specimen: PBMCs, collected at surgery.

The CDR3 DNA is TGCAGCGTTGTCTCGCTAGCGGGAGGATCAGATACGCAGTATTTT. Its protein is CSVVSLAGGSDTQYF. The chain links TRBV29-1 to TRBJ2-3; 11 bases align to TRBD2. This CDR3 comprises 15 residues. Unmatched junction bases numbered 7, after V lost 4 bases and J lost 4 bases. Germline CDR1 reads SQVTM; CDR2 reads ANQGSEA.